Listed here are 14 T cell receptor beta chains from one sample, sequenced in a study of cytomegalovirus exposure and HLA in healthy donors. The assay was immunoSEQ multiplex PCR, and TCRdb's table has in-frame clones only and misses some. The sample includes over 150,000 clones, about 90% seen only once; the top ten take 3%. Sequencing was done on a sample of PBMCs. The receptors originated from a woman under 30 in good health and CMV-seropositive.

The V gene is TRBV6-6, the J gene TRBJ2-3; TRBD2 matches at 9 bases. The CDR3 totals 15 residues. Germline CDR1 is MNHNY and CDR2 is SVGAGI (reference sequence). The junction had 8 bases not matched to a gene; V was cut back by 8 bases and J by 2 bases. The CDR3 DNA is TGTGCCAGCCATGCTAGCGGGGTAGACACAGATACGCAGTATTTT. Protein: CASHASGVDTDTQYF.

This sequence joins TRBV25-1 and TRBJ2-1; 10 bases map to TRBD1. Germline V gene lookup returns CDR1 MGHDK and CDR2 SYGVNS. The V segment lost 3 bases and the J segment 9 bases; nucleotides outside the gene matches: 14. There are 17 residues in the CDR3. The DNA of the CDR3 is TGTGCCAGCAGTGATCGACAGGGGGCTGCGGCACGGGGTGAGCAGTTCTTC. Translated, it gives CASSDRQGAAARGEQFF.

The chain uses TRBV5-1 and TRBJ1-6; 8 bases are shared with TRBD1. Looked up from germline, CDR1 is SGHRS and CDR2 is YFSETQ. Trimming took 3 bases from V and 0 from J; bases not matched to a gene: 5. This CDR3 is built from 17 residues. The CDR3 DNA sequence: TGCGCCAGCAGCTGGGTGACAGGGGCCTCCTATAATTCACCCCTCCACTTT. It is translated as CASSWVTGASYNSPLHF.

As DNA, the CDR3 is TGTGCCAGCAGTAAGCAGGGCCGCACAGATACGCAGTATTTT. This sequence encodes CASSKQGRTDTQYF. The chain couples TRBV7-9 to TRBJ2-3, with a tentative D call TRBD1 (5 bases). The germline gives CDR1 SEHNR, CDR2 FQNEAQ (reference sequence). The length of the CDR3 is 14 residues. Trimming removed 6 bases from V and 1 base from J, with 11 bases in between.

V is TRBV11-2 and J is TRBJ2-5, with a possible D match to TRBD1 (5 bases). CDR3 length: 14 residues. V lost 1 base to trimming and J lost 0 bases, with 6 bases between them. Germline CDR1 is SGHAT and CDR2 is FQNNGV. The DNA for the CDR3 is TGTGCCAGCAGCTTAGGCAGGGACCAAGAGACCCAGTACTTC. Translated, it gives CASSLGRDQETQYF.

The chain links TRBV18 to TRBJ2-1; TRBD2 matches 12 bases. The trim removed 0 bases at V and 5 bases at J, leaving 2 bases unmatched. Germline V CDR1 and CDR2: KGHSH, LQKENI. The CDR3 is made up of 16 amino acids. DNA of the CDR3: TGTGCCAGCTCACCACCGGGGACTAGCGGGCACAATGAGCAGTTCTTC. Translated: CASSPPGTSGHNEQFF.

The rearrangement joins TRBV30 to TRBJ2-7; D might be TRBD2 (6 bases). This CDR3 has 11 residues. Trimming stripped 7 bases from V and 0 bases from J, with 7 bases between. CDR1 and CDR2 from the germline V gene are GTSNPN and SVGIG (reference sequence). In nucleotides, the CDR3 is TGTGCCTTCGGGAGCTCCTACGAGCAGTACTTC. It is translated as CAFGSSYEQYF.

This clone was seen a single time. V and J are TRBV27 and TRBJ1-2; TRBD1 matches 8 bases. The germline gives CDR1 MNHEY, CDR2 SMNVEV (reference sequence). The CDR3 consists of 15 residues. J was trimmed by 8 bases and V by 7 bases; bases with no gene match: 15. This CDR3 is CASTSRPGQVYGYTF. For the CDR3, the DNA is TGTGCCAGCACCTCTCGACCGGGACAGGTTTACGGCTACACCTTC.

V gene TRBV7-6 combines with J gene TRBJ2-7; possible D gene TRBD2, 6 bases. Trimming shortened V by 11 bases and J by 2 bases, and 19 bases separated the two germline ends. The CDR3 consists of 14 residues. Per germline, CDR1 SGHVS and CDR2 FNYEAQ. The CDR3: CAVGRGGNPYEQYF. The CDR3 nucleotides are TGTGCCGTTGGACGGGGCGGGAACCCCTACGAGCAGTACTTC. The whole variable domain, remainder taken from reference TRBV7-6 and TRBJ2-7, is GAGVSQSPRYKVTKRGQDVALRCDPISGHVSLYWYRQALGQGPEFLTYFNYEAQQDKSGLPNDRFSAERPEGSISTLTIQRTEQRDSAMYRCAVGRGGNPYEQYFGPGTRLTVT.

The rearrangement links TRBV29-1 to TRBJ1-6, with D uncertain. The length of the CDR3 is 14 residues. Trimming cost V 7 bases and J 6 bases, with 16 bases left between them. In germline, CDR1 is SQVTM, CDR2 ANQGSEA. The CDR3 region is CSARGRGANSPLHF. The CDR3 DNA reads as TGCAGCGCCAGAGGGCGTGGAGCTAATTCACCCCTCCACTTT.

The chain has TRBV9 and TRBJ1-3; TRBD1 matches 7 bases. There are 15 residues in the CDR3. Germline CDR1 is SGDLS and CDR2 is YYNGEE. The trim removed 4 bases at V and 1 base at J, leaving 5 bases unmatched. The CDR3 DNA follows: TGTGCCAGCAGCCCCGGGACAGCGTCTGGAAACACCATATATTTT. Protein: CASSPGTASGNTIYF.

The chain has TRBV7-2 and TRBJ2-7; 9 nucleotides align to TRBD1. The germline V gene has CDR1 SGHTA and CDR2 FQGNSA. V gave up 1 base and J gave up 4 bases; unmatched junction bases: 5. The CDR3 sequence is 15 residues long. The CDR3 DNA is TGTGCCAGCAGCTTAGAATGGGACAGGGATTACGAGCAGTACTTC. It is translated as CASSLEWDRDYEQYF.

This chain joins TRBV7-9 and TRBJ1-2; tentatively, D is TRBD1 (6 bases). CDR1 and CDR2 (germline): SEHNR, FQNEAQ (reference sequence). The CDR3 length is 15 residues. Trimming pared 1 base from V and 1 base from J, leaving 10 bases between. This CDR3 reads CASSLVTGFNYGYTF. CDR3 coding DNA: TGTGCCAGCAGCTTAGTTACAGGGTTTAACTATGGCTACACCTTC.

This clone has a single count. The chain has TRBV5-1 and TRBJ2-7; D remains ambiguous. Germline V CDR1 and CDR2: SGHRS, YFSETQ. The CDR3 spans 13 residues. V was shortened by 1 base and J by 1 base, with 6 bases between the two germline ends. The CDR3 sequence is CASSLSVSYEQYF. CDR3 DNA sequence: TGCGCCAGCAGCTTGTCCGTTTCCTACGAGCAGTACTTC.